Listed below are T cell receptor beta chains from one sample, sequenced in a study of T cell responses to AZD1222 COVID-19 vaccine. Using immunoSEQ multiplex PCR, the repertoire was profiled, and TCRdb retains in-frame clones only, with some absent. The sample yields over 95,000 clones, about 86% seen once. The input for sequencing was peripheral blood, taken on day 0 of AZD1222 vaccination. These receptor sequences come from an adult in good health. Each CDR3 is given with its conserved first and last residue. A D gene is named only where the DNA matches it firmly. Some rows mark clone size as missing; the rest say once, few, many or name a class of expanded clone.

clone size	J gene	D gene	CDR3 length	V gene	CDR3 DNA	CDR3 protein
-	TRBJ1-2	TRBD1	15	TRBV24-1	TGTGCCACCAGTGATACCCGGACAGGGATCTATGGCTACACCTTC	CATSDTRTGIYGYTF
-	TRBJ1-2	-	12	TRBV5-1	TGCGCCAGCAGTATCCAGGGTCCCGGCTACACCTTC	CASSIQGPGYTF
-	TRBJ2-1	-	14	TRBV12-5	TGTGCTAGTGGTTTGGTAGAGAACGGGGGAGAGCAGTTCTTC	CASGLVENGGEQFF
-	TRBJ2-1	-	15	TRBV19	TGTGCCAGTAGGTCGAGGGTGGGACCTTTAAATGAGCAGTTCTTC	CASRSRVGPLNEQFF
-	TRBJ2-5	-	15	TRBV5-1	TGCGCCAGCAGCCCGACCGGGGGCGGGGGAGAGACCCAGTACTTC	CASSPTGGGGETQYF
once	TRBJ2-3	-	15	TRBV4-1	TGCGCCAGCAGCCAACCCGCCGTTAGCACAGATACGCAGTATTTT	CASSQPAVSTDTQYF
-	TRBJ1-1	-	11	TRBV5-4	TGTGCCAGCAGTTCAAACACTGAAGCTTTCTTT	CASSSNTEAFF
once	TRBJ1-5	-	15	TRBV9	TGTGCCAGCAGCGCCAACGGGGAGAGCAATCAGCCCCAGCATTTT	CASSANGESNQPQHF
once	TRBJ2-7	-	17	TRBV4-2	TGTGCCAGCAGCCAAGGGGACGGCTCGAAAACCTCCTACGAGCAGTACTTC	CASSQGDGSKTSYEQYF
-	TRBJ1-5	-	11	TRBV6-5	TGTGCAACAGACAGAAATCAGCCCCAGCATTTT	CATDRNQPQHF
-	TRBJ2-1	TRBD2	15	TRBV6-1	TGTGCCAGCAGTTGGTTAGCGGGGGCGGGAAATGAGCAGTTCTTC	CASSWLAGAGNEQFF
-	TRBJ1-1	-	13	TRBV18	TGTGCCAGCTCACCTCGAAGGGAGGGTGAAGCTTTCTTT	CASSPRREGEAFF
-	TRBJ2-7	-	13	TRBV21-1	TGTGCCAGGGGGACTAGCGGGAGTTACGAGCAGTACTTC	CARGTSGSYEQYF
-	TRBJ2-5	TRBD2	14	TRBV28	TGTGCCAGCAGTTTAGGGACTAGCTGGGAGACCCAGTACTTC	CASSLGTSWETQYF
-	TRBJ1-5	-	15	TRBV18	TGTGCCAGCTCACCGGGGCACCTTAGCAATCAGCCCCAGCATTTT	CASSPGHLSNQPQHF
-	TRBJ2-6	TRBD2	21	TRBV4-1	TGCGCCAGCAGCCAGCAATCAGCGGGGAGCGGGACGATCTCTGGGGCCAACGTCCTGACTTTC	CASSQQSAGSGTISGANVLTF
-	TRBJ1-5	-	11	TRBV10-1	TGCGCCAGCAGTGTACATCAGCCCCAGCATTTT	CASSVHQPQHF
-	TRBJ2-2	TRBD1	17	TRBV6-1	TGTGCCAGCAGTGAATACCGGGACAGGGCGCGCACCGGGGAACTGTTTTTT	CASSEYRDRARTGELFF
-	TRBJ2-3	TRBD1	15	TRBV10-3	TGTGCCATCAGGGACAGGTCGAAGGACACAGATACGCAGTATTTT	CAIRDRSKDTDTQYF
-	TRBJ1-3	TRBD1	16	TRBV10-3	TGTGCCATCAGTGAGTCGACAGGGGGATTCCTCAACACCATATATTTT	CAISESTGGFLNTIYF
-	TRBJ1-1	-	13	TRBV12-3/TRBV12-4	TGTGCCAGCAGTTTTGATTTGCGACTCGAAGCTTTCTTT	CASSFDLRLEAFF
once	TRBJ1-2	TRBD1	16	TRBV11-1	TGTGCCAGCAGCTTTGATTTGATATCGGACAGGAATGGCTACACCTTC	CASSFDLISDRNGYTF
-	TRBJ1-4	TRBD1	15	TRBV9	TGTGCCAGCAGCGCGGGTGGACAGGCGGGTGAAAAACTGTTTTTT	CASSAGGQAGEKLFF
-	TRBJ2-2	TRBD2	17	TRBV18	TGTGCCAGCTCACCCCTCCCCGGGGGGGCGAACACCGGGGAGCTGTTTTTT	CASSPLPGGANTGELFF
-	TRBJ2-1	-	11	TRBV5-1	TGCGCCAGCAGCTTATCTAATGAGCAGTTCTTC	CASSLSNEQFF
few	TRBJ2-7	TRBD1	12	TRBV29-1	TGCAGCGTGGGACAGGGAGTTGGCGAGCAGTACTTC	CSVGQGVGEQYF